This T cell receptor beta chain originates from a study of T-cell reconstitution after alpha-beta-depleted transplantation in children. Study-wide findings and caveats: At around two months after transplant, the alpha-beta T cells were reportedly derived from several hundred expanded clones that came from non-depleted graft cells. Among T cells one year after transplant, newly produced cells accounted for most counts and diversity. Where some patients showed high TCRbeta diversity at day 60, it came from recipient T cells and thymic progenitors that had survived.

Preparation of the TCRbeta library was carried out with unique molecular identifiers. One entry per CDR3 protein, called by TCRdb with MiXCR from the PCR reads. Of about 200,000 distinct CDR3 sequences in the sample, approximately 8.4% were seen once. Germline V gene sequence: CDR1 DFQATT, CDR2 SNEGSKA (reference sequence). The CDR3 contains 15 residues. Losses at the gene ends were 1 base for V and 9 bases for J; bases not matched to a gene: 5. This clonotype was found many times. The antigen remains unidentified. The source is a male patient under 10 years old who had a stem cell transplant for acute myeloid leukemia, so the T cells may come from the graft donor. The sequencing here drew on PBMCs, mostly from graft donor cells, taken 360 days after TCRalphabeta/CD19-depleted stem cell transplant. The J gene is TRBJ2-1, the V gene TRBV20-1, with 14 nucleotides matching TRBD2. The CDR3 coding sequence is TGCAGTGCTAGAGCGCCCGGACTAGCGGGAGGTGAGCAGTTCTTC. This codes for CSARAPGLAGGEQFF.